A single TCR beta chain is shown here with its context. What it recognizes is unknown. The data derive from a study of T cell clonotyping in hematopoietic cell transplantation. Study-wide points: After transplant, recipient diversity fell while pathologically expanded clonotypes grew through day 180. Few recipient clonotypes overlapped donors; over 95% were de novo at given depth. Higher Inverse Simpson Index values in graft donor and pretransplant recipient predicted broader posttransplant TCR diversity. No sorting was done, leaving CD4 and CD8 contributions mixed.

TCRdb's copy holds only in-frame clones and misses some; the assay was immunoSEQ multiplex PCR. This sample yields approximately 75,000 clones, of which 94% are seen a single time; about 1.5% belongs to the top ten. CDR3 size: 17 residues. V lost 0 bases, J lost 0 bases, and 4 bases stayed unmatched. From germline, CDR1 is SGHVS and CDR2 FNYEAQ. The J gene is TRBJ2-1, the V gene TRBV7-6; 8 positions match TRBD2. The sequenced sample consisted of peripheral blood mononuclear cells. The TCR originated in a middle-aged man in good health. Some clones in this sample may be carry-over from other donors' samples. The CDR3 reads CASSLAIAGSSYNEQFF. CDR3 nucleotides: TGTGCCAGCAGCTTAGCGATAGCGGGGAGCTCCTACAATGAGCAGTTCTTC. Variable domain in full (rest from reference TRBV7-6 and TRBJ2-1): GAGVSQSPRYKVTKRGQDVALRCDPISGHVSLYWYRQALGQGPEFLTYFNYEAQQDKSGLPNDRFSAERPEGSISTLTIQRTEQRDSAMYRCASSLAIAGSSYNEQFFGPGTRLTVL.